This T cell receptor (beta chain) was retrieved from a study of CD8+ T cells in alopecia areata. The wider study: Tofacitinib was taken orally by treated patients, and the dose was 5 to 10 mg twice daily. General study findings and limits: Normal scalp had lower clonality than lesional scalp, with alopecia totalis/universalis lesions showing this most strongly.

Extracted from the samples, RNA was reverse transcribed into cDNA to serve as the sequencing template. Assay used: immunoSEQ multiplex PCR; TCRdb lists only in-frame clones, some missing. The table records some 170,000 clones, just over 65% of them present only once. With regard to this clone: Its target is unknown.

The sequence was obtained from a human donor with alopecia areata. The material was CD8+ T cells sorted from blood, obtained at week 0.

This CDR3 reads CRKWGKNIQYF. DNA of the CDR3: TGCAGGAAATGGGGCAAAAACATTCAGTACTTC. The rearrangement uses TRBV20-1 and TRBJ2-4; D call uncertain. This CDR3 has 11 amino acids. Per the germline V gene, CDR1 is DFQATT and CDR2 is SNEGSKA (reference sequence).